Sequencing of this T cell receptor (beta chain) was carried out in a study of identical twins. This clonotype was recorded a few times. The antigen is not known. One entry per CDR3 protein, called by TCRdb with MiXCR from the 5' RACE reads. Here the sample spans about 1.7 million distinct CDR3 sequences, under 35% being singletons. The CDR3 is made up of 15 amino acids. Germline loops: CDR1 SGHRS, CDR2 YFSETQ. Trimming removed 0 bases at V and 3 bases at J, with 10 bases between. Study-level findings and limits: Twin pairs' shared out-of-frame alpha sequences were enriched in low generation probability.

Sequenced input: cord blood. V and J are TRBV5-1 and TRBJ2-1; D uncertain. The receptor's source is a newborn girl in good health. The CDR3 spells CASSLVPYLYNEQFF. CDR3 DNA: TGCGCCAGCAGCTTGGTACCCTATCTCTACAATGAGCAGTTCTTC.